This TCR beta chain was recorded in a study of T cell responses to AZD1222 COVID-19 vaccine. Details on this clone: The antigen is not known.

From germline, CDR1 is LGHNA and CDR2 YNFKEQ. V was clipped by 1 base and J by 6 bases, with 7 bases between them. The CDR3 has 14 residues. Pooling of second doses given at about 4 or about 12 weeks was done. Overall study results and limits: Mostly white British, mostly female donors; authors suggested clonal diversity may be underestimated. Vaccine-associated CD4 TCRs spanned spike, dominant at 160-218 and 743-854. Spike-specific TCR breadth and depth were elevated following two AZD1222 doses.

Repertoires were generated with immunoSEQ multiplex PCR, while TCRdb's copy carries only in-frame clones and drops some. The repertoire holds roughly 120,000 clones, 85% to 90% seen once, with 15% to 20% in the top ten. This receptor was taken from an adult who received the AZD1222 COVID-19 vaccine. The V call is TRBV4-2, the J call TRBJ1-6, with D possibly matching TRBD1 (6 bases). The source was peripheral blood, collected 28 days after the second AZD1222 dose. The CDR3 region is CASSQGTANSPLHF. The CDR3 nucleotides read TGTGCCAGCAGCCAAGGGACAGCTAATTCACCCCTCCACTTT.